This T cell receptor beta chain comes out of a study of blood T cell repertoires in COVID-19. Study-level information: Italy, Spain and the United States were the sources of the convalescent and acute COVID-19 samples. T cells, B-cell-depleted T cells, or PBMCs supplied cDNA or gDNA.

Study processing details: For nucleated cells, counts were estimated from reference gene primer amplification. Sequencing was performed with immunoSEQ multiplex PCR; in TCRdb, only in-frame clones are kept and a portion is missing. The V and J calls and clone size were taken over from that table, and D and trimming were inferred from the DNA. The sample carries fewer than 90,000 clones, 65% to 85% recorded once. The CDR3 sequence is 16 residues long. Germline V CDR1 and CDR2: KGHSH, LQKENI. Trimming at V came to 3 bases and at J to 4 bases, leaving 10 bases not matched to a gene. The specimen sequenced was peripheral blood. The chain employs TRBV18 and TRBJ2-3, with TRBD2 identical over 7 bases. The sequence came from a man between 65 and 80 years old with COVID-19, enrolled during active disease. CDR3 coding DNA: TGTGCCAGCTCACCTCCGAATGGACTAGTATCAGATACGCAGTATTTT. Translated: CASSPPNGLVSDTQYF.